This record looks at one T cell receptor (beta chain) sequence and its context. Its matching antigen is unknown. Unique molecular identifiers tagged the TCR beta cDNA libraries. TCRdb processed the PCR reads anew with MiXCR; each CDR3 protein has one entry. The sample shows 750,000 to 950,000 distinct CDR3 sequences, about 45% of them seen only once. Germline CDR1 and CDR2: SGHTA and FQGNSA. V was pared by 4 bases and J by 0 bases, with 16 bases between. The CDR3 length is 16 residues. This sample was taken from a study of post-analysis software for immune sequencing data. Notes on the study in general: In patients, 4 to 6 TRBV segments were more frequent than in controls, with TRBV5-6, TRBV5-1 and TRBV20-1 among them.

The receptor was derived from a girl aged 10 to 17 with multiple sclerosis. The V gene is TRBV7-2, the J gene TRBJ2-7; D is perhaps TRBD2 (5 bases). Sequenced input: blood. For the CDR3, the DNA is TGTGCCAGCAGCTCCCACCGGGATCCAAGCTCCTACGAGCAGTACTTC. Protein: CASSSHRDPSSYEQYF.